This T cell receptor (beta chain) is from a study of high-grade serous ovarian cancer treatment subgroups. This clone was counted a few times. The antigen remains unidentified. An end of the junction differs from the germline gene, which may be a read error. Findings of the study overall: Clonal relatedness tracked neoantigen level, and by trend copy number and mutation load. Same-patient tumor repertoires overlapped at about 0.11 to 0.85; different patients barely overlapped.

Germline CDR1 SGHNT, CDR2 YYREEE (reference sequence). The CDR3 runs 14 residues. Profiled with immunoSEQ multiplex PCR; TCRdb holds only in-frame clones, not every one. The sample carries 2,500 to 3,500 clones, roughly 70% recorded once. The tumor samples were collected prior to definitive surgery or chemotherapy. Input material: tumor tissue. This chain connects TRBV5-4 to TRBJ2-5; D not certain. The source is a human donor with high-grade serous ovarian cancer. The CDR3 loop reads CASSQERVGETQYF. CDR3 nucleotides: TGCGCCAGCAGCCAAGAAAGGGTAGGGGAGACCCAGTACTTC.